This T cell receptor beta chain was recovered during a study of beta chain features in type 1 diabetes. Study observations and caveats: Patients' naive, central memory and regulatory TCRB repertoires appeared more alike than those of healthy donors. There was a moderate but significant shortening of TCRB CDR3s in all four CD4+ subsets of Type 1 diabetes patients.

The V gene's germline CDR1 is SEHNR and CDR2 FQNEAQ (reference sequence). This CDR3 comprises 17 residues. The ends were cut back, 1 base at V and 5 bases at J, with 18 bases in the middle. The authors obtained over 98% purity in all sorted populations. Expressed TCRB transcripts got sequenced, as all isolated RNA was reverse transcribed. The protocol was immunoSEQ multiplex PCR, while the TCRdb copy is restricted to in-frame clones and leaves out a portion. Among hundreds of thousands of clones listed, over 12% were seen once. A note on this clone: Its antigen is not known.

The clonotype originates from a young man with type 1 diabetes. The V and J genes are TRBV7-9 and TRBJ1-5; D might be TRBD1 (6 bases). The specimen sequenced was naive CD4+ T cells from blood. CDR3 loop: CASSLEPYRPGDQPQHF. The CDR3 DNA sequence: TGTGCCAGCAGCTTAGAACCCTATAGACCAGGGGATCAGCCCCAGCATTTT.